A single sample is the source of the 3 T cell receptor beta chains below, sequenced in a study of cytomegalovirus exposure and HLA in healthy donors. Sequencing was performed with immunoSEQ multiplex PCR; in TCRdb, only in-frame clones are kept and a portion is missing. The sample has about 79,000 clones, over 85% seen once. The sequencing sample was made of PBMCs. These receptors all come from a young woman in good health and CMV-seronegative.

V gene TRBV9 combines with J gene TRBJ2-3; maybe TRBD2 (6 bases). The CDR3 loop spans 15 amino acids. Looked up from germline, CDR1 is SGDLS and CDR2 is YYNGEE. V was shortened by 3 bases and J by 1 base, with 12 bases between the two germline ends. The CDR3 sequence: CASSGSAGRTDTQYF. As DNA, the CDR3 is TGTGCCAGCAGCGGGTCAGCGGGCCGCACAGATACGCAGTATTTT.

V and J are TRBV9 and TRBJ1-2; the D gene is possibly TRBD1 (6 bases). Germline lookup yields CDR1 SGDLS and CDR2 YYNGEE. There are 13 residues in the CDR3. Trimming shortened V by 5 bases and J by 5 bases, and 13 bases separated the two germline ends. CDR3 DNA sequence: TGTGCCAGCAGAGCCGACAGGTTATATGGCTACACCTTC. The encoded protein is CASRADRLYGYTF. Based on the CDR3 plus reference TRBV9 and TRBJ1-2, the full variable domain is DSGVTQTPKHLITATGQRVTLRCSPRSGDLSVYWYQQSLDQGLQFLIQYYNGEERAKGNILERFSAQQFPDLHSELNLSSLELGDSALYFCASRADRLYGYTFGSGTRLTVV.

This clone was picked up a small number of times. This rearrangement joins TRBV5-1 to TRBJ1-2; the D is unclear. Germline CDR1 is SGHRS and CDR2 is YFSETQ. Trimming stripped 4 bases from V and 5 bases from J, with 15 bases between. The CDR3 contains 14 residues. CDR3 coding DNA: TGCGCCAGCAGCCCGGCCGGGTCCCCTTATGGCTACACCTTC. As protein: CASSPAGSPYGYTF. The full variable domain, rest sourced from reference TRBV5-1 and TRBJ1-2, is KAGVTQTPRYLIKTRGQQVTLSCSPISGHRSVSWYQQTPGQGLQFLFEYFSETQRNKGNFPGRFSGRQFSNSRSEMNVSTLELGDSALYLCASSPAGSPYGYTFGSGTRLTVV.